This record looks at one T cell receptor beta chain sequence and its context. The antigen it binds to is not known. It has no much larger one-base neighbor in the sample; base qualities were not kept. The CDR3 holds 15 amino acids from the cysteine to the phenylalanine. The retained sequence is limited to the CDR3, 45 bases, with the frame set at the first base. CDR1 and CDR2 are read off the germline V gene as MNHNS and SASEGT. V loses 0 bases, J loses 8 bases, and the germline ends lie 11 bases apart. What the treatment or condition label conveys for this sample: about 20 received Ad26.COV2.S at low or high dose, single or two shots; a few received placebo; per-sample allocation not given. For vaccine and placebo recipients, repertoires were sequenced using samples collected on day 63 after the first injection. In Cohort 1b, around 23 adults aged 18-55 years were enrolled at a single site in Boston, USA, between 29 July and 7 August 2020. Ad26.COV2.S was a replication-incompetent adenovirus type 26 vector that expressed a prefusion-stabilized SARS-CoV-2 spike protein derived from the original Wuhan strain.

The data belong to a study of Ad26.COV2.S vaccination and SARS-CoV-2 variants (dated by TCRdb to the early 2020s). Broadly, across the study: Vaccine-arm donors were drawn from COV1001, a multicentre, randomized, double-blind, placebo-controlled phase I-IIa trial of Ad26.COV2.S in healthy adults. Ad26.COV2.S was given intramuscularly at 5x10^10 or 1x10^11 viral particles, as a single shot or as two shots 56 days apart. TCRbeta repertoire sequencing served as the tool for gauging how specific and how broad the SARS-CoV-2-reactive T cell receptors were following Ad26.COV2.S vaccination. A total of 32 samples were included in the TCR-sequenced set, comprising around 20 Ad26.COV2.S vaccine recipients, 5 placebo recipients and 8 SARS-CoV-2 convalescent individuals. Trial participants were randomized into five groups of five: low-dose or high-dose Ad26.COV2.S given once or twice, or placebo on both occasions. Investigators remained blinded to trial group allocation during experiments and outcome assessment.

General study outcomes and caveats: The authors noted that the TCR breadth and depth analyses may have underestimated total T cell responses. Substantial breadth of spike-specific CD8+ and CD4+ T cell responses was reported after vaccination. Compared with placebo recipients, Ad26.COV2.S recipients showed higher spike-specific TCR breadth (P = 0.0014). The study was not powered to compare responses between vaccine doses or regimens. Comparable non-spike TCR breadth was observed between vaccine and placebo recipients, consistent with only spike being contained in the vaccine.

The immunoSEQ Assay was the method used to sequence TCRbeta CDR3 regions. After extraction, genomic DNA underwent amplification by bias-controlled multiplex PCR, followed by high-throughput sequencing. Per the original workflow: To quantify the absolute abundance of each unique TCRbeta CDR3 region, sequences were collapsed and filtered. T cell fraction was estimated by normalizing TCRbeta template counts to usable DNA, with usable DNA measured through amplification of reference genes found in all nucleated cells. Repertoire TCRs were annotated as SARS-CoV-2-specific by exact matching of V gene, CDR3 amino acid sequence and J gene to a known reactive TCR set. MIRA supplied the reference SARS-CoV-2 TCR set, which was filtered for enrichment in COVID-19-positive ImmuneCODE repertoires so that public or cross-reactive TCRs were removed. Using the MIRA antigens, annotated TCRs were further analysed by specific ORF or by position within an ORF. Breadth was defined as annotated unique rearrangements over total unique productive rearrangements; depth was the summed frequency of those rearrangements. Group comparisons of TCR breadth used two-sided Wilcoxon rank-sum tests. The source is immuneACCESS, and TCRdb retained only in-frame sequences with V and J called. Part of the clones is not carried over; for the studies checked, unresolved V genes explain less than half of this, and the remainder is unexplained. The V and J calls and the clone size are those of that table, but D and trimming were determined from the DNA. This sample holds approximately 480,000 clones; around 90% were observed only once. The leading ten clones occupy 9.5% to 15% of the sample.

Source: peripheral blood, taken in a trial of Ad26.COV2.S vaccine versus placebo. Recombination joined TRBV6-1 with TRBJ1-6; the D gene cannot be resolved reliably. This receptor was obtained from a person between 18 and 59 years old who received the Ad26.COV2.S COVID-19 vaccine or a placebo. The sequence in DNA is TGTGCCAGCAGTGAAGCAGAACACCGGTATTCACCCCTCCACTTT. Translation gives CASSEAEHRYSPLHF.